The text below deals with one TCR beta chain. The antigen remains undetermined. Trimming removed 8 bases from V and 0 bases from J, with 14 bases in between. Germline assignment: CDR1 GTSNPN and CDR2 SVGIG (reference sequence). The CDR3 spans 13 residues. Reverse transcription of all isolated RNA meant that expressed TCRB transcripts were sequenced. TCRdb's copy holds only in-frame clones and misses some; the assay was immunoSEQ multiplex PCR. The table lists 300,000 to 450,000 clones, roughly 12% of them singletons. Each sorted fraction was over 98% pure. The data derive from a study of beta chain features in type 1 diabetes. Points from the study as a whole: The study found that naive, central memory and Treg TCRB repertoires appeared more similar in patients than in healthy donors. Although PCR might favor shorter templates, it would do so equally in patients and controls.

The gene calls are TRBV30 and TRBJ2-7; D unclear. This clonotype originated in a man aged 18-30 years in good health. The sample consisted of naive CD4+ T cells from blood. The CDR3 DNA is TGTGCCAGGCAAGACAAGAACTCCTACGAGCAGTACTTC. Protein: CARQDKNSYEQYF.